One and the same sample provided the 5 T cell receptor beta chains below, sequenced in a study of identifying expanded T cells in peripheral blood. Sequencing was performed with immunoSEQ multiplex PCR; in TCRdb, only in-frame clones are kept and a portion is missing. The table records around 120,000 clones, more than 80% of them present only once. The sequencing sample was made of blood. Receptors originate from a person between 18 and 70 years old in good health.

This clone was counted only a few times. The rearrangement uses TRBV19 and TRBJ2-7, with 8 positions matching TRBD1. With 2 bases clipped from V and 7 bases from J, the junction kept 16 bases outside the gene matches. This CDR3 contains 17 residues. Germline V gene data show CDR1 as LNHDA and CDR2 as SQIVND (reference sequence). CDR3 bases: TGTGCCAGTAGTATATACGGGAAGGGACAGGAGTTGGGAGAGCAGTACTTC. It is translated as CASSIYGKGQELGEQYF.

The CDR3 region is CASSPTTGPYGYTF. The DNA for the CDR3 is TGTGCCAGCAGTCCAACCACAGGGCCATATGGCTACACCTTC. The V gene is TRBV27, the J gene TRBJ1-2; D possibly corresponds to TRBD1 (6 bases). Trimming took off 5 bases at V and 5 bases at J, with 15 bases between the two ends. The germline V gene has CDR1 MNHEY and CDR2 SMNVEV (reference sequence). The CDR3 runs 14 residues.

CDR3 protein: CASSLPRDGGGFNEQFF. The CDR3 DNA follows: TGTGCCAGCAGCTTACCGAGGGATGGCGGGGGGTTCAATGAGCAGTTCTTC. The chain recombines TRBV7-6 with TRBJ2-1, with TRBD2 identical over 8 bases. The germline V gene encodes CDR1 SGHVS and CDR2 FNYEAQ. The CDR3 covers 17 residues. The junction had 12 bases not matched to a gene; V was cut back by 2 bases and J by 6 bases.

As DNA, the CDR3 is TGTGCCTCCGGGAGGCGAAGAGAGACCCAGTACTTC. Residues: CASGRRRETQYF. V and J are TRBV5-6 and TRBJ2-5; 7 positions match TRBD2. The CDR3 runs 12 residues. Trimming cost V 10 bases and J 4 bases; bases outside gene matches: 7. CDR1 and CDR2 (germline): SGHDT, YYEEEE.

The V gene is TRBV7-2, the J gene TRBJ2-4, with TRBD2 as a possible D gene (6 bases). V was trimmed by 5 bases and J by 0 bases, leaving 14 bases between them. The length of the CDR3 is 16 residues. Germline V CDR1 and CDR2: SGHTA, FQGNSA. Here the CDR3 DNA reads TGTGCCAGCAGCCAAGGACTATCTCTAGCCAAAAACATTCAGTACTTC. It is translated as CASSQGLSLAKNIQYF.